This T cell receptor beta chain was captured by sequencing in a study of T cells expressing NK-cell markers. The germline V gene encodes CDR1 DFQATT and CDR2 SNEGSKA (reference sequence). This CDR3 has 15 amino acids. No DNA is given; TCRdb re-called the 5' RACE reads and lists each CDR3 protein once. Listed are about 460,000 distinct CDR3 sequences; 1.4% falls within the top ten. Sequencing was performed on blood T cells: a sorted CD56 or NKG2C T cell subset, CD4+ or CD8+ T cells, or bulk PBMC T cells (not recorded which). This TCR derives from a woman aged 50 to 60 in good health. The chain joins TRBV20-1 to TRBJ2-4; TCRdb's D call of TRBD2 is untestable without DNA. CDR3: CSARGDRALNNIQYF.